The next 22 T cell receptor beta chains were all read from a single sample in a study of PD-1 blockade in classical Hodgkin lymphoma. As for time point: cycle 4 day 1 (C4D1), after 6 weeks of nivolumab. Every one of the patients relapsed after autologous stem cell transplantation (brentuximab vedotin exposure was variable). Libraries were prepared by immunoSEQ multiplex PCR; TCRdb keeps only in-frame clonotypes and omits some of them. This table holds 50,000 or so clones, roughly 90% found once. The specimen was peripheral blood mononuclear cells (PBMCs), collected before the fourth cycle of nivolumab. These receptor sequences come from a human donor with classical Hodgkin lymphoma.

V gene TRBV6-1 combines with J gene TRBJ1-3, with a tentative D call TRBD1 (6 bases). Germline CDR1 is MNHNS and CDR2 is SASEGT. The CDR3 runs 15 residues. Trimming removed 10 bases from V and 2 bases from J, with 18 bases in between. The DNA for the CDR3 is TGTGCCACCCAGACAGGAATCGTTGCTGGAAACACCATATATTTT. Residues: CATQTGIVAGNTIYF.

This chain connects TRBV18 to TRBJ2-3, with D unclear. This CDR3 is 15 amino acids long. Germline V gene lookup returns CDR1 KGHSH and CDR2 LQKENI. Trimming left V 5 bases short and J 3 bases short, with 15 bases between. The CDR3 here is CASSSVASTTDTQYF. In DNA form, the CDR3 reads TGTGCCAGCTCATCAGTCGCGAGTACAACAGATACGCAGTATTTT. The full variable domain, its missing parts supplied by reference TRBV18 and TRBJ2-3, is NAGVMQNPRHLVRRRGQEARLRCSPMKGHSHVYWYRQLPEEGLKFMVYLQKENIIDESGMPKERFSAEFPKEGPSILRIQQVVRGDSAAYFCASSSVASTTDTQYFGPGTRLTVL.

CDR3 coding DNA: TGCGCCAGCAGCTTGGAACTAGCGGGAGGGACCTTTTTCTTC. This codes for CASSLELAGGTFFF. The chain recombines TRBV5-1 with TRBJ2-1; the match to TRBD2 covers 13 bases. The CDR3 spans 14 residues. Germline loops: CDR1 SGHRS, CDR2 YFSETQ. The V gene end was trimmed by 0 bases and the J gene end by 16 bases; junction bases not matched to a gene: 7.

This chain joins TRBV5-5 and TRBJ1-2; weak D call: TRBD1 (6 bases). Germline-derived CDR1 and CDR2 are SGHKS and YYEKEE (reference sequence). This CDR3 region has 13 residues. With 5 bases removed from V and 2 bases from J, the gap between germline ends came to 10 bases. The DNA for the CDR3 is TGTGCCAGCAGTACAGGGACCAACTATGGCTACACCTTC. It is translated as CASSTGTNYGYTF. Complete variable domain (other parts from reference TRBV5-5 and TRBJ1-2): DAGVTQSPTHLIKTRGQQVTLRCSPISGHKSVSWYQQVLGQGPQFIFQYYEKEERGRGNFPDRFSARQFPNYSSELNVNALLLGDSALYLCASSTGTNYGYTFGSGTRLTVV.

This clone showed up just once. The chain links TRBV9 to TRBJ2-1; TRBD2 agrees at 10 bases. Trimming removed 0 bases from V and 4 bases from J; junction bases left unmatched: 7. Per germline, CDR1 SGDLS and CDR2 YYNGEE. The CDR3 contains 17 residues. The CDR3 nucleotides are TGTGCCAGCAGCGTAGTCCAGACTAGCGGGCATTACAATGAGCAGTTCTTC. Protein: CASSVVQTSGHYNEQFF.

The chain employs TRBV28 and TRBJ1-2, with 7 bases matching TRBD1. Trimming removed 5 bases from V and 7 bases from J; junction bases left unmatched: 13. The CDR3 runs 15 residues. Germline V CDR1 and CDR2: MDHEN, SYDVKM. The CDR3 region is CASSRPDRDLGGYTF. As DNA, the CDR3 is TGTGCCAGCAGTCGCCCCGACAGGGATTTGGGTGGCTACACCTTC.

CDR3 nucleotide sequence: TGTGCCAGCTCACAGGGCAGGGACACTGAAGCTTTCTTT. Encoded protein: CASSQGRDTEAFF. The V call is TRBV18, the J call TRBJ1-1, with D perhaps TRBD1 (5 bases). Per germline, CDR1 KGHSH and CDR2 LQKENI. The CDR3 spans 13 residues. V gave up 4 bases and J gave up 3 bases, with 9 bases separating them.

This rearrangement joins TRBV10-3 to TRBJ1-2; 7 positions agree with TRBD1. Per the germline V gene, CDR1 is ENHRY and CDR2 is SYGVKD. V lost 3 bases and J lost 8; bases outside the gene matches: 9. The length of the CDR3 is 14 residues. The CDR3 nucleotides read TGTGCCATCAGTGACCGGGACAGTAACCAGGGCTACACCTTC. It codes for CAISDRDSNQGYTF.

This clone has only a few counts. The chain combines TRBV6-4 with TRBJ2-3, with TRBD2 as a possible D gene (5 bases). CDR1 MRHNA and CDR2 SNTAGT come from the germline V gene. The V gene lost 2 bases and the J gene lost 0 bases, with 9 bases spanning the gap. The CDR3 is 15 residues long. Written as DNA, the CDR3 is TGTGCCAGCAGTGACGTAGCGTCTAGCACAGATACGCAGTATTTT. It yields the protein CASSDVASSTDTQYF.

The chain combines TRBV7-9 with TRBJ2-7; TRBD2 is a possible D gene (6 bases). The CDR3 runs to 13 residues. The ends were cut back, 3 bases at V and 4 bases at J, with 10 bases in the middle. CDR1 is SEHNR, CDR2 FQNEAQ, per germline (reference sequence). CDR3 in DNA: TGTGCCAGCAGCTTTTTCGGGAGTTACGAGCAGTACTTC. Its protein is CASSFFGSYEQYF.

The genes are TRBV2 and TRBJ1-1, with D unresolved. With 7 bases removed from V and 5 bases from J, the gap between germline ends came to 11 bases. From germline, CDR1 is SNHLY and CDR2 FYNNEI. The CDR3 is 12 residues long. CDR3 region: CASNLVRTEAFF. The DNA of the CDR3 is TGTGCCAGCAACCTGGTGAGGACTGAAGCTTTCTTT.

This chain uses TRBV25-1 with TRBJ2-3, with D hard to call. The CDR3 spans 16 residues. V dropped 6 bases and J dropped 7 bases, with 23 bases sitting between them. Germline V gene data show CDR1 as MGHDK and CDR2 as SYGVNS. CDR3 nucleotides: TGTGCCAGCAGGGGTTTGGGCGGACCCGGATTGTATACGCAGTATTTT. Amino acid sequence: CASRGLGGPGLYTQYF.

The V call is TRBV18, the J call TRBJ2-7; TRBD2 agrees at 12 bases. CDR3 size: 19 residues. The J segment lost 0 bases and the V segment lost 3 bases, leaving 12 bases of the junction unmatched. CDR1 is KGHSH and CDR2 is LQKENI in the germline V gene. The CDR3 DNA is TGTGCCAGCTCACCTACCCGAGGTGGACTAGCGGGGTTCTCCTACGAGCAGTACTTC. This encodes CASSPTRGGLAGFSYEQYF.

J is TRBJ2-7 and V is TRBV11-3; 8 bases are shared with TRBD2. Germline V gene sequence: CDR1 SGHNT, CDR2 YENEEA. The V segment lost 3 bases and the J segment 0 bases; nucleotides outside the gene matches: 10. This CDR3 contains 17 residues. The CDR3 DNA reads as TGTGCCAGCAGCTTTGAGAAAAGCGGGAGCCCCTCCTACGAGCAGTACTTC. Residues: CASSFEKSGSPSYEQYF.

The chain is built from TRBV19 and TRBJ2-5; the D is unclear. V was clipped by 4 bases and J by 5 bases, with 17 bases between them. The length of the CDR3 is 15 residues. The germline V gene encodes CDR1 LNHDA and CDR2 SQIVND (reference sequence). The CDR3 is CASSTASGFGETQYF. The DNA of the CDR3 is TGTGCCAGTAGTACAGCTTCTGGCTTCGGGGAGACCCAGTACTTC. The full variable domain, with the rest looked up from reference TRBV19 and TRBJ2-5, is DGGITQSPKYLFRKEGQNVTLSCEQNLNHDAMYWYRQDPGQGLRLIYYSQIVNDFQKGDIAEGYSVSREKKESFPLTVTSAQKNPTAFYLCASSTASGFGETQYFGPGTRLLVL.

The count of this clone is one. The rearrangement joins TRBV6-6 to TRBJ2-7; TRBD1 aligns across 8 bases. The ends lost 6 bases at V and 12 bases at J; junction bases unmatched: 13. This CDR3 has 13 residues. Germline loops: CDR1 MNHNY, CDR2 SVGAGI (reference sequence). CDR3 sequence (DNA): TGTGCCAGCAGAGATCCGGGACAGGCCCTTAGGTACTTC. Translation gives CASRDPGQALRYF.

The chain employs TRBV5-6 and TRBJ1-5; D is unresolved. The CDR3 consists of 15 residues. Germline V gene sequence: CDR1 SGHDT, CDR2 YYEEEE. Deletions cut 4 bases from V and 2 bases from J, with 13 bases between. CDR3 protein: CASSRDGYGNQPQHF. The CDR3 nucleotides read TGTGCCAGCAGCAGGGATGGGTACGGCAATCAGCCCCAGCATTTT.

The chain recombines TRBV14 with TRBJ1-2, with TRBD1 as a possible D gene (6 bases). The length of the CDR3 is 14 residues. Germline V gives CDR1 SGHDN, CDR2 FVKESK. V lost 4 bases and J 4 bases, leaving 13 bases between the germline ends. The CDR3 bases are TGTGCCAGCAGCCCCGGGACAACGCGCTATGGCTACACCTTC. Protein: CASSPGTTRYGYTF.

The rearrangement joins TRBV27 to TRBJ2-1, with 9 bases fitting TRBD1. The V and J ends lost 6 bases and 3 bases, in that order; junction bases with no gene match: 6. The germline V gene encodes CDR1 MNHEY and CDR2 SMNVEV (reference sequence). The CDR3 has 15 amino acids. CDR3 DNA: TGTGCCAGCAGGATGCCGGGACAGGGCTACAATGAGCAGTTCTTC. It specifies CASRMPGQGYNEQFF.

This clone was observed a handful of times. The V and J genes are TRBV11-2 and TRBJ2-7; 8 bases are a match to TRBD2. The junction had 8 bases not matched to a gene; V was cut back by 4 bases and J by 3 bases. This CDR3 comprises 15 residues. Germline V CDR1 and CDR2: SGHAT, FQNNGV. The CDR3 spells CASSYSSGGIYEQYF. CDR3 in DNA: TGTGCCAGCAGCTACTCCTCGGGGGGGATCTACGAGCAGTACTTC.

The chain recombines TRBV11-3 with TRBJ1-2, with D maybe TRBD1 (5 bases). The V and J ends lost 1 base and 5 bases respectively, with 11 bases between them. Germline CDR1 is SGHNT and CDR2 is YENEEA. The CDR3 has 14 amino acids. Here the CDR3 DNA reads TGTGCCAGCAGCTTAGGGGGACGGAAGTATGGCTACACCTTC. It encodes CASSLGGRKYGYTF.

The chain uses TRBV11-2 and TRBJ2-7; 11 positions match TRBD2. In germline, CDR1 is SGHAT, CDR2 FQNNGV. V shed 6 bases and J 0 bases; nucleotides not matched to a gene: 1. The CDR3 totals 14 residues. The CDR3 DNA sequence: TGTGCCAGCAGACTAGCGGGAGCCTCCTACGAGCAGTACTTC. Its protein product is CASRLAGASYEQYF. Filled out from reference TRBV11-2 and TRBJ2-7, the complete variable domain reads EAGVAQSPRYKIIEKRQSVAFWCNPISGHATLYWYQQILGQGPKLLIQFQNNGVVDDSQLPKDRFSAERLKGVDSTLKIQPAKLEDSAVYLCASRLAGASYEQYFGPGTRLTVT.